These 13 T cell receptor beta chains were sequenced from one sample in a study of CD8 T cells in Susac syndrome. Roughly 0.45 to 1 ug RNA was reverse transcribed with random hexamers. TCRdb re-called the immunoSEQ multiplex PCR reads through MiXCR, storing one row per CDR3 protein. Of under 200,000 distinct CDR3 sequences listed, about 91% are singletons. Sequencing used CD4+ T cells from PBMCs. These TCRs come from a human donor with Susac syndrome.

The V and J genes are TRBV20-1 and TRBJ1-1; D is uncertain. Germline V gene sequence: CDR1 DFQATT, CDR2 SNEGSKA (reference sequence). The germline V and J ends were trimmed by 5 bases and 0 bases, with 16 bases remaining between them. The CDR3 has 15 amino acids. CDR3 amino acids: CSAPPGHRMNTEAFF. The DNA of the CDR3 is TGCAGTGCTCCCCCAGGTCATAGGATGAACACTGAAGCTTTCTTT.

V gene TRBV20-1 combines with J gene TRBJ1-2; D is possibly TRBD1 (6 bases). Trimming shortened V by 6 bases and J by 4 bases, and 21 bases separated the two germline ends. Germline V lookup: CDR1 DFQATT, CDR2 SNEGSKA (reference sequence). The CDR3 contains 15 residues. The CDR3 loop reads CSARTTGSVTYGYTF. The CDR3 DNA sequence: TGCAGTGCCAGGACTACAGGGTCCGTGACCTATGGCTACACCTTC.

The rearrangement links TRBV7-6 to TRBJ1-1; no reliable D call. V lost 3 bases to trimming and J lost 0 bases, with 5 bases between them. There are 13 residues in the CDR3. CDR1 and CDR2 (germline): SGHVS, FNYEAQ. CDR3 sequence (DNA): TGTGCCAGCAGCTTTGAATTGAACACTGAAGCTTTCTTT. It translates to CASSFELNTEAFF.

The rearrangement links TRBV5-5 to TRBJ1-1; TRBD1 matches at 10 bases. CDR1 is SGHKS, CDR2 YYEKEE, per germline (reference sequence). The CDR3 extends over 15 amino acids. J lost 5 bases, V lost 3 bases, and 7 bases had no gene match. The CDR3 sequence is CASSSGTGVGTEAFF. CDR3 nucleotide sequence: TGTGCCAGCAGCTCCGGGACAGGGGTGGGGACTGAAGCTTTCTTT.

The genes are TRBV20-1 and TRBJ2-3, with unresolved D. The germline V and J ends were trimmed by 3 bases and 8 bases, with 6 bases remaining between them. Per germline, CDR1 DFQATT and CDR2 SNEGSKA (reference sequence). The CDR3 has 10 amino acids. This CDR3 reads CSARKATQYF. The CDR3 DNA is TGCAGTGCTAGGAAGGCTACGCAGTATTTT.

The chain is built from TRBV6-5 and TRBJ2-7; D possibly corresponds to TRBD2 (6 bases). Germline assignment: CDR1 MNHEY and CDR2 SVGAGI. The V end was cut by 2 bases, the J end by 3 bases, with 14 bases between. This CDR3 region has 15 residues. CDR3 residues: CASSYGGDVSYEQYF. CDR3 nucleotides: TGTGCCAGCAGTTACGGAGGGGATGTTAGCTACGAGCAGTACTTC.

The chain combines TRBV18 with TRBJ2-6; no definite D call. The CDR3 contains 15 residues. CDR1 is KGHSH, CDR2 LQKENI, per germline. V shed 6 bases and J shed 0 bases, with 9 bases lying between them. CDR3 in DNA: TGTGCCAGCTCGACGACAAACTCTGGGGCCAACGTCCTGACTTTC. Its translation is CASSTTNSGANVLTF.

The CDR3 spells CASSQVPGLAGGPADTQYF. CDR3 coding DNA: TGCGCCAGCAGCCAAGTCCCGGGACTAGCGGGAGGGCCAGCAGATACGCAGTATTTT. The rearrangement joins TRBV4-1 to TRBJ2-3; 16 nucleotides line up with TRBD2. Germline CDR1 is MGHRA and CDR2 is YSYEKL. J was trimmed by 4 bases and V by 1 base; bases with no gene match: 8. The CDR3 extends over 19 amino acids.

The chain has TRBV11-2 and TRBJ1-2, with D maybe TRBD1 (5 bases). V was cut by 1 base and J by 5 bases, with 14 bases left in between. This CDR3 region has 15 residues. CDR1 is SGHAT and CDR2 is FQNNGV in the germline V gene. CDR3 sequence: CASSLAPGKSYGYTF. The CDR3, as DNA: TGTGCCAGCAGCTTAGCGCCAGGGAAGTCTTATGGCTACACCTTC.

This rearrangement joins TRBV12-3 or TRBV12-4 to TRBJ1-1, with D unclear. The CDR3 length is 15 residues. Trimming removed 1 base at V and 5 bases at J, with 14 bases between. For the CDR3, the DNA is TGTGCCAGCAGTTTAGGGTGGGTTATGGAGACTGAAGCTTTCTTT. It specifies CASSLGWVMETEAFF.

CDR3 nucleotides: TGTGCCAGCAGTCATGACGGGGGTCCAGATACGCAGTATTTT. Translated: CASSHDGGPDTQYF. The chain combines TRBV7-9 with TRBJ2-3; perhaps TRBD2 as D (6 bases). V lost 6 bases and J lost 4, with 14 bases in between. Germline CDR1 SEHNR, CDR2 FQNEAQ (reference sequence). There are 14 residues in the CDR3.

The chain is built from TRBV5-4 and TRBJ2-1; TRBD2 agrees at 12 bases. This CDR3 has 13 amino acids. Germline V lookup: CDR1 SGHNT, CDR2 YYREEE (reference sequence). The V segment lost 7 bases and the J segment 9 bases; nucleotides outside the gene matches: 5. CDR3 protein: CASAASGRGEQFF. In DNA form, the CDR3 reads TGTGCCAGCGCGGCTAGCGGGAGGGGTGAGCAGTTCTTC.

CDR3 loop: CSARRSRFRGGYTF. DNA of the CDR3: TGCAGTGCTAGACGGTCGCGTTTTCGGGGTGGCTACACCTTC. The chain recombines TRBV20-1 with TRBJ1-2; D not resolved. This CDR3 has 14 residues. Germline values: CDR1 DFQATT, CDR2 SNEGSKA (reference sequence). Trimming left V 2 bases short and J 7 bases short, with 17 bases between.